This is a list of T cell receptor beta chains from one sample in a study of human T cells and chemical hapten exposure. TCRdb analysed the RACE reads with MiXCR anew, one entry per CDR3 protein. The sample lists tens of thousands of distinct CDR3 sequences; about 10% were seen once. Sequencing used whole blood, obtained in connection with sensitization to the hapten diphenylcyclopropenone (DPC). Every receptor here comes from a woman in her forties or fifties with alopecia areata. Some clones in this sample may be carry-over from other donors' samples. The CDR3 runs from the conserved cysteine through the conserved F or W. Fields, in order: J gene, clone size, V gene, D gene, CDR3 length, CDR3 DNA, CDR3 protein. A D gene is named only where the DNA matches it firmly. Size is stated for part of the rows, as once, few or many counts, or as a class when the clone is expanded.

>TRBJ2-1|many|TRBV2|.|17
TGTGCCAGCAGTGAAAGTGGAGTGGGCCCCTTAAACAATGAGCAGTTCTTC
CASSESGVGPLNNEQFF
>TRBJ2-3|few|TRBV20-1|.|16
TGCAGTGCTAGAGATGGTGGCCGGGCGAACCCAGATACGCAGTATTTT
CSARDGGRANPDTQYF
>TRBJ1-5|once|TRBV7-9|.|14
TGTGCCAGCAGCTTAGACGTAAGCAATCAGCCCCAGCATTTT
CASSLDVSNQPQHF
>TRBJ2-1|few|TRBV12-3/TRBV12-4|.|15
TGTGCCAGCACCTCTTGGGGACTTACCTACAATGAGCAGTTCTTC
CASTSWGLTYNEQFF
>TRBJ1-1|.|TRBV7-7|.|13
TGTGCCAGCAGCACAAACTTGTACACTGAAGCTTTCTTT
CASSTNLYTEAFF
>TRBJ1-1|.|TRBV9|.|14
TGTGCCAGCACCAGAACTGGGGGAAACACTGAAGCTTTCTTT
CASTRTGGNTEAFF
>TRBJ1-5|many|TRBV28|.|16
TGTGCCAGCAGTCAAAGGGGGGGTCCGGGCAATCAGCCCCAGCATTTT
CASSQRGGPGNQPQHF
>TRBJ2-2|.|TRBV9|TRBD2|15
TGTGCCAGCAGCCTAGCGGGGTCGAACACCGGGGAGCTGTTTTTT
CASSLAGSNTGELFF
>TRBJ2-3|.|TRBV12-3/TRBV12-4|.|15
TGTGCCAGCAGTTCCCGGGAGACATTCGCAGATACGCAGTATTTT
CASSSRETFADTQYF
>TRBJ2-3|.|TRBV12-3/TRBV12-4|TRBD2|16
TGTGCCAGCAGGGCTTCAGCGGGGAGGATGGCAGATACGCAGTATTTT
CASRASAGRMADTQYF
>TRBJ2-5|few|TRBV20-1|TRBD2|14
TGCAGTGCTAGAGGACCCACTAGCGTGGAGACCCAGTACTTC
CSARGPTSVETQYF
>TRBJ2-7|.|TRBV5-1|.|13
TGCGCCAGCAGCTTGAGCCCGACCTACGAGCAGTACTTC
CASSLSPTYEQYF
>TRBJ1-1|many|TRBV5-1|.|17
TGCGCCAGCAGTTTGGCGGGGCGGCGGGCAAAGAACACTGAAGCTTTCTTT
CASSLAGRRAKNTEAFF
>TRBJ2-1|.|TRBV7-3|TRBD2|16
TGTGCCAGCAGCCCCGGGACTAGCGTCTTAGACCGTGAGCAGTTCTTC
CASSPGTSVLDREQFF
>TRBJ2-7|many|TRBV6-2/TRBV6-3|.|16
TGTGCCAGCAGTTACTCGAGGACGGGAAGCTCCTACGAGCAGTACTTC
CASSYSRTGSSYEQYF
>TRBJ2-5|.|TRBV28|.|12
TGTGCCAGCAATCTCGGGCTAGAGACCCAGTACTTC
CASNLGLETQYF
>TRBJ2-1|many|TRBV24-1|.|13
TGTGCCACCAGTGATTTAAGGAGCGGTGAGCAGTTCTTC
CATSDLRSGEQFF
>TRBJ2-3|few|TRBV7-2|.|12
TGTGCCAGCAGCTTCCTAGGAGATACGCAGTATTTT
CASSFLGDTQYF
>TRBJ2-2|.|TRBV7-8|TRBD2|15
TGTGCCAGCAGCCCCGGGACTAGGGATACCGGGGAGCTGTTTTTT
CASSPGTRDTGELFF
>TRBJ1-6|.|TRBV7-9|.|15
TGTGCCAGCAGCCAAGACAGCTCCTATAATTCACCCCTCCACTTT
CASSQDSSYNSPLHF
>TRBJ2-6|many|TRBV10-2|.|13
TGCGCCAGCCTAATCTCTGGGGCCAACGTCCTGACTTTC
CASLISGANVLTF
>TRBJ2-6|few|TRBV7-3|.|16
TGTGCCAGCAGCTTAACGTCCAGCTCTGGGGCCAACGTCCTGACTTTC
CASSLTSSSGANVLTF
>TRBJ2-1|.|TRBV5-5|TRBD1|15
TGTGCCAGCAGCTTGTTACTACAGGGGAGTAATGAGCAGTTCTTC
CASSLLLQGSNEQFF
>TRBJ1-6|many|TRBV27|.|15
TGTGCCAGCAGTTTAGCTTGGAGGGGCAATTCACCCCTCCACTTT
CASSLAWRGNSPLHF
>TRBJ1-1|many|TRBV12-3/TRBV12-4|TRBD1|16
TGTGCCAGCAGTTTTGCTAAGGGACAGGGGGCCGCTGAAGCTTTCTTT
CASSFAKGQGAAEAFF
>TRBJ1-1|few|TRBV5-1|.|12
TGCGCCAGCAGCCCGGACGGCACTGAAGCTTTCTTT
CASSPDGTEAFF
>TRBJ2-1|.|TRBV2|TRBD2|16
TGTGCCAGCAGTCCCCTGGGTAGCGGGCAAGACAATGAGCAGTTCTTC
CASSPLGSGQDNEQFF
>TRBJ1-3|few|TRBV2|.|12
TGTGCCAGCAGTGAAAACGGGGACACCATATATTTT
CASSENGDTIYF
>TRBJ2-4|.|TRBV27|.|15
TGTGCCAGCAGTTCGCAGGGGTGGCGGCAAAACATTCAGTACTTC
CASSSQGWRQNIQYF
>TRBJ1-2|.|TRBV30|.|13
TGTGCCTGGAGTTCGGACAGATTCTATGGCTACACCTTC
CAWSSDRFYGYTF
>TRBJ1-1|many|TRBV7-6|.|13
TGTGCCAGCAGCAAAGGACAGAACACTGAAGCTTTCTTT
CASSKGQNTEAFF
>TRBJ1-6|.|TRBV10-2|TRBD1|14
TGCCCCACCGGGACAGGGGGCTTCACTTCACCCCTCCACTTT
CPTGTGGFTSPLHF
>TRBJ2-7|few|TRBV20-1|TRBD2|14
TGCAGTGGGGCGACGGGACTAGAGGGGCGAGAGCAGTACTTC
CSGATGLEGREQYF
>TRBJ2-7|many|TRBV4-3|TRBD1|17
TGCGCCAGCAGCCAAACCGCGACAGGGGATAGTTCCTACGAGCAGTACTTC
CASSQTATGDSSYEQYF
>TRBJ1-5|many|TRBV27|.|13
TGTGCCAGCAGTTTAAGTGAGGCCCAGCCCCAGCATTTT
CASSLSEAQPQHF
>TRBJ2-3|many|TRBV20-1|TRBD2|15
TGCAGTGCTAGAGGGACTAGTGCTTACACAGATACGCAGTATTTT
CSARGTSAYTDTQYF
>TRBJ2-5|few|TRBV28|TRBD2|16
TGTGCCAGCAGTTTGTTAGCGGGAGGGGGGCGAGAGACCCAGTACTTC
CASSLLAGGGRETQYF
>TRBJ2-7|many|TRBV20-1|TRBD2|13
TGCAGTGCTAGAGAAAGCGGGAGGAACGAGCAGTACTTC
CSARESGRNEQYF
>TRBJ2-5|many|TRBV30|.|12
TGTGCCTGGAGCCTGGGGGCGTTGGCCCAGTACTTC
CAWSLGALAQYF
>TRBJ2-7|few|TRBV20-1|.|11
TGCAGTGCTAGAAGAGGGGCCGAGCAGTACTTC
CSARRGAEQYF
>TRBJ2-7|many|TRBV24-1|TRBD1|15
TGTGCCACCAGTGACCCGGGACAGAAATCCTACGAGCAGTACTTC
CATSDPGQKSYEQYF
>TRBJ2-4|many|TRBV20-1|TRBD1|15
TGCAGTGTCGGGACAGGCCCGTTAGCCAAAAACATTCAGTACTTC
CSVGTGPLAKNIQYF
>TRBJ2-5|.|TRBV18|.|13
TGTGCCAGCTCGAGGGACATGTTGGAGACCCAGTACTTC
CASSRDMLETQYF
>TRBJ2-7|many|TRBV10-1|.|13
TGCGCCAGCAGCCCCCTTCCCTCCTACGAGCAGTACTTC
CASSPLPSYEQYF
>TRBJ2-3|.|TRBV5-4|.|16
TGTGCCAGCAGCTTGGCCTGGGGGACAAGCACAGATACGCAGTATTTT
CASSLAWGTSTDTQYF
>TRBJ2-6|many|TRBV7-3|.|18
TGTGCCAGCAGCTTATTTACAGTGGGTGGCTCTGGGGCCAACGTCCTGACTTTC
CASSLFTVGGSGANVLTF
>TRBJ2-5|.|TRBV7-2|.|14
TGTGCCAGCAGCGCAGGCGGGCGCCGGGAGACCCAGTACTTC
CASSAGGRRETQYF
>TRBJ2-7|once|TRBV3-1|.|14
TGTGCCAGCAGCCAAGCGGCAGCGCCCTACGAGCAGTACTTC
CASSQAAAPYEQYF
>TRBJ2-3|many|TRBV7-8|TRBD1|18
TGTGCCAGCAGACTTTGGGCCCCGGGACAGTTAAACGGAGATACGCAGTATTTT
CASRLWAPGQLNGDTQYF
>TRBJ2-2|.|TRBV28|.|13
TGTGCCAGCACCAGGGGGAACACCGGGGAGCTGTTTTTT
CASTRGNTGELFF
>TRBJ2-1|many|TRBV11-2|.|13
TGTGCCAGCGCCAGGACGACCTACAATGAGCAGTTCTTC
CASARTTYNEQFF
>TRBJ1-1|many|TRBV7-2|TRBD1|14
TGTGCCAGCAGCGCCCGGGACAGGGACACAGAAGCTTTCTTT
CASSARDRDTEAFF